This T cell receptor beta chain was observed in a study of spatial heterogeneity in lung cancer. V shed 4 bases and J 3 bases; nucleotides not matched to a gene: 3. This CDR3 has 14 residues. The germline gives CDR1 MNHEY, CDR2 SMNVEV (reference sequence). Documented time point: blood at routine non-recurrence follow-up after resection. Whole RNA, isolated from tumor, nontumor lung or frozen PBMC, was sequenced without prior sorting. TCRdb ran MiXCR on the 5' RACE reads and lists one entry per CDR3 protein. The sample includes some 1,700 distinct CDR3 sequences, under 20% of them seen just once. This clonotype ranks as medium-sized.

This specimen consisted of PBMCs, obtained at follow-up. The source of this sequence is a male donor with early-stage non-small cell lung cancer. The chain employs TRBV27 and TRBJ2-7; 10 bases map to TRBD1. The CDR3 reads CASSSTGGSYEQYF. The CDR3 coding sequence is TGTGCCAGCAGTTCGACAGGGGGCAGCTACGAGCAGTACTTC.